Below, 4 T cell receptor beta chains from the same sample are listed, as sequenced in a study of blood T cells in healthy people across ages. Through a sample-barcoded 5' primer and a J-beta primer mix, a second PCR was run for roughly 6 to 12 cycles. From the 5' RACE reads, TCRdb called clonotypes with MiXCR, one entry per CDR3 protein. The sample holds fewer than 950,000 distinct CDR3 sequences; 40% to 65% are singletons and the top ten take about 42%. Sequenced material: blood. The receptors were gathered from a man of 80 years or more in good health.

The rearrangement links TRBV21-1 to TRBJ2-4; TRBD1, the table's D call, lacks a check against the DNA. TRBV21-1 is recorded as a pseudogene. The CDR3 length is 16 residues. The CDR3 DNA reads as TGTGCCAGCAGCAAAAGGGCTAAGGGGCGCAGAGGGATTCAGTACTTC. Its protein product is CASSKRAKGRRGIQYF.

This clonotype occurred once. The chain links TRBV29-1 to TRBJ2-5, with a weak D call TRBD2 (6 bases). The V and J ends lost 7 bases and 2 bases respectively, with 14 bases between them. CDR3 length: 13 residues. Germline loops: CDR1 SQVTM, CDR2 ANQGSEA. CDR3: CSALRDFQETQYF. The CDR3 DNA sequence: TGCAGCGCTCTTAGGGACTTTCAAGAGACCCAGTACTTC.

This clonotype was seen more than once but under ten times. The chain has TRBV29-1 and TRBJ2-1; 9 nucleotides match TRBD2. Germline CDR1 reads SQVTM; CDR2 reads ANQGSEA. After removal of 2 bases from V and 10 bases from J, the junction contained 9 bases not matched to a gene. CDR3 size: 14 residues. CDR3 residues: CSVERRLAGWEQFF. CDR3 in DNA: TGCAGCGTTGAACGTCGGCTAGCGGGATGGGAGCAGTTCTTC.

This clonotype showed up just once. The DNA for the CDR3 is TGTGCCTGGGATCAGGGTGCGAACACCGGGGAGCTGTTTTTT. Protein sequence: CAWDQGANTGELFF. This sequence joins TRBV30 and TRBJ2-2; weak D call: TRBD1 (5 bases). Germline V gene data show CDR1 as GTSNPN and CDR2 as SVGIG (reference sequence). The CDR3 totals 14 residues. Trimming took 5 bases from V and 0 from J, leaving 10 bases between them.